These 6 T cell receptor beta chains were sequenced from one sample in a study of graft-versus-host responses after intestinal transplantation. These receptors have no known antigen. The repertoire was sequenced with immunoSEQ multiplex PCR; TCRdb's copy has only in-frame clones and lacks some. This sample has approximately 50,000 clones; approximately 84% occur once, and the top ten carry about 0.42%. The sequencing used unstimulated CD4+ T cells sorted from spleen or lymph node cells, collected before transplant. The receptors were sampled from a human donor who was the organ donor for an intestinal transplant.

V and J are TRBV20-1 and TRBJ1-1; unclear D gene. V was cut by 5 bases and J by 5 bases, with 9 bases left in between. This CDR3 is built from 11 residues. Germline V lookup: CDR1 DFQATT, CDR2 SNEGSKA (reference sequence). CDR3 amino acids: CSAGHKTEAFF. CDR3 DNA: TGCAGTGCTGGTCATAAAACTGAAGCTTTCTTT.

This clone was counted a single time. The genes are TRBV2 and TRBJ2-1; 8 bases line up with TRBD2. Trimming at V came to 1 base and at J to 3 bases, leaving 2 bases not matched to a gene. CDR3 length equals 15 residues. Germline V CDR1 and CDR2: SNHLY, FYNNEI. CDR3 bases: TGTGCCAGCAGTGAAGAAGCGGGGGTCTACAATGAGCAGTTCTTC. Amino acids: CASSEEAGVYNEQFF.

V and J are TRBV10-3 and TRBJ2-3; D is unclear. CDR1 ENHRY and CDR2 SYGVKD come from the germline V gene. V lost 6 bases to trimming and J lost 2 bases, with 3 bases between them. CDR3 length: 11 amino acids. The CDR3 region is CAISNTDTQYF. CDR3 nucleotides: TGTGCCATCAGCAACACAGATACGCAGTATTTT.

The chain employs TRBV7-6 and TRBJ2-5; D is unclear. Germline V gives CDR1 SGHVS, CDR2 FNYEAQ. Deletions cut 4 bases from V and 4 bases from J, with 7 bases between. The CDR3 has 12 amino acids. CDR3 in DNA: TGTGCCAGCAGCTCTTTTACAGAGACCCAGTACTTC. Its translation: CASSSFTETQYF. The full variable domain, in which reference TRBV7-6 and TRBJ2-5 provide the parts outside the CDR3, is GAGVSQSPRYKVTKRGQDVALRCDPISGHVSLYWYRQALGQGPEFLTYFNYEAQQDKSGLPNDRFSAERPEGSISTLTIQRTEQRDSAMYRCASSSFTETQYFGPGTRLLVL.

This clone was recorded only once. The chain employs TRBV2 and TRBJ2-5; the D is unclear. V lost 7 bases and J 1 base, leaving 4 bases between the germline ends. Germline CDR1 and CDR2: SNHLY and FYNNEI. The CDR3 totals 11 residues. CDR3 sequence reads: CASMLQETQYF. The CDR3 region has the DNA TGTGCCAGCATGCTCCAAGAGACCCAGTACTTC.

The chain couples TRBV30 to TRBJ1-2, with D unclear. The CDR3 length is 10 residues. Germline assignment: CDR1 GTSNPN and CDR2 SVGIG (reference sequence). Trimming took 3 bases from V and 6 from J, leaving 5 bases between them. CDR3 region: CAWRQDGYTF. CDR3 coding DNA: TGTGCCTGGAGGCAAGATGGCTACACCTTC.